Presented here are 8 T cell receptor beta chains from one specimen sequenced in a study of blood T cells in healthy people across ages. Together with a sample-barcoded 5' primer, a J-beta primer mix was included in a second PCR lasting roughly 7 to 11 cycles. TCRdb used MiXCR to reprocess the 5' RACE reads, holding one entry per CDR3 protein. This sample has hundreds of thousands of distinct CDR3 sequences, with about 34% found just once. Source material: blood. All receptors come from a woman aged 80 or older in good health.

As to this clonotype: Germline and junction disagree at one end, which may indicate a read error. This chain uses TRBV6-2 or TRBV6-3 with TRBJ2-5; D not resolved. This CDR3 comprises 13 residues. The V gene's germline CDR1 is MNHEY and CDR2 SVGEGT. The DNA for the CDR3 is TGTACCAGCAGTTACGATGAGAAAGAGACCCAGTACTTC. Its translation is CTSSYDEKETQYF.

This clonotype showed up many times. CDR3 nucleotide sequence: TGCGCCAGCAGCTCCGTTGGGCAGTACTATGGCTACACCTTC. Protein sequence: CASSSVGQYYGYTF. This chain uses TRBV5-1 with TRBJ1-2; the D is unclear. Per germline, CDR1 SGHRS and CDR2 YFSETQ. Trimming stripped 3 bases from V and 3 bases from J, with 12 bases between. The CDR3 length is 14 residues.

The J gene is TRBJ2-3, the V gene TRBV20-1; possibly TRBD2 for D (6 bases). This CDR3 region has 15 residues. Trimming pared 1 base from V and 0 bases from J, leaving 11 bases between. Per germline, CDR1 DFQATT and CDR2 SNEGSKA (reference sequence). CDR3: CSARGRGSSTDTQYF. The DNA for the CDR3 is TGCAGTGCTAGAGGGCGGGGTAGTAGCACAGATACGCAGTATTTT.

The chain links TRBV5-1 to TRBJ2-5; D gene uncertain. The CDR3 has 14 amino acids. V lost 6 bases, J lost 5 bases, and 17 bases lay in between. Per the germline V gene, CDR1 is SGHRS and CDR2 is YFSETQ. Here the CDR3 DNA reads TGCGCCAGCATCTGGGAACCACTTGGGGAGACCCAGTACTTC. Its translation: CASIWEPLGETQYF.

The chain carries TRBV7-2 and TRBJ2-3; 8 bases align to TRBD1. The CDR3 loop spans 15 amino acids. V was pared by 11 bases and J by 4 bases, with 14 bases of the junction left unmatched. Germline values: CDR1 SGHTA, CDR2 FQGNSA. This CDR3 reads CAGTLGTGVPDTQYF. The CDR3 region has the DNA TGTGCCGGCACCCTTGGGACAGGCGTTCCAGATACGCAGTATTTT. The variable domain in full, with the rest retrieved from reference TRBV7-2 and TRBJ2-3, is GAGVSQSPSNKVTEKGKDVELRCDPISGHTALYWYRQSLGQGLEFLIYFQGNSAPDKSGLPSDRFSAERTGGSVSTLTIQRTQQEDSAVYLCAGTLGTGVPDTQYFGPGTRLTVL.

This clonotype was seen more than once but under ten times. The genes are TRBV20-1 and TRBJ2-5, with no clear D. This CDR3 contains 14 residues. V was clipped by 1 base and J by 4 bases, with 13 bases between them. The germline gives CDR1 DFQATT, CDR2 SNEGSKA (reference sequence). The CDR3 sequence: CSARAPGSIETQYF. In DNA, the CDR3 is TGCAGTGCTAGAGCCCCGGGCTCAATAGAGACCCAGTACTTC.

As for this clonotype: This may be a read error, as it is one base from a much larger clone. The CDR3 DNA is TGTGCCAGCAGCCGGACAGGGGGCGGTAGCAATCAGCCCCAGCGTTTT. It translates to CASSRTGGGSNQPQRF. The V and J genes are TRBV6-2 or TRBV6-3 and TRBJ1-5; 11 positions agree with TRBD1. From germline, CDR1 is MNHEY and CDR2 SVGEGT. The length of the CDR3 is 16 residues.

This clonotype appeared many times. This chain uses TRBV4-3 with TRBJ2-7; 7 nucleotides line up with TRBD1. The ends lost 0 bases at V and 0 bases at J; junction bases unmatched: 8. Germline CDR1 LGHNA, CDR2 YSLEER. This CDR3 spans 17 amino acids. DNA for the CDR3: TGCGCCAGCAGCCAAGACCTCAGGGGGAGAAGCTCCTACGAGCAGTACTTC. This translates into CASSQDLRGRSSYEQYF.